This entry is about one T cell receptor (beta chain). Its specificity is not known. This entry comes from a study of shared clonotypes between healthy human individuals. Study summary: The donor group consisted of two women and three men, aged 18 to 49. Study results and caveats: Of the naive CD4 clonotypes, around 4.7% were shared across several donors.

The assay was carried out at the deep level. Genomic DNA belonging to each subset was distributed in equal measure over several immunoSEQ plates. TCRdb's copy holds only in-frame clones and misses some; the assay was immunoSEQ multiplex PCR. The sample yields roughly 2.5 million clones, 90% to 95% seen once. Material: naive CD4+ T cells sorted from blood. Subset reported: CD45RA+ positively selected. This receptor was identified in a man between 18 and 35 years old in good health.

CDR3 sequence (DNA): TGTGCCAGTAACAACGGGCGGGGGGTCGGCACAGATACGCAGTATTTT. Protein product: CASNNGRGVGTDTQYF. The genes are TRBV19 and TRBJ2-3, with 8 nucleotides matching TRBD2. The ends lost 7 bases at V and 1 base at J; junction bases unmatched: 10. The V gene's germline CDR1 is LNHDA and CDR2 SQIVND (reference sequence). The CDR3 runs to 16 residues. The full variable domain, rest sourced from reference TRBV19 and TRBJ2-3, is DGGITQSPKYLFRKEGQNVTLSCEQNLNHDAMYWYRQDPGQGLRLIYYSQIVNDFQKGDIAEGYSVSREKKESFPLTVTSAQKNPTAFYLCASNNGRGVGTDTQYFGPGTRLTVL.